The entry below describes one TCR beta chain. Its antigen is as yet unknown. Extracted RNA was reverse transcribed into cDNA, the sequencing template. Measured with immunoSEQ multiplex PCR; TCRdb has only the in-frame clones, and not every one. The sample shows some 190,000 clones, about 60% of them seen only once. This specimen comes from a study of CD8+ T cells in alopecia areata. Germline values: CDR1 SGHRS, CDR2 YFSETQ. This CDR3 contains 16 residues. The V gene lost 4 bases and the J gene lost 4 bases, with 20 bases spanning the gap. Study findings and constraints: Scalp clonality decreased significantly with tofacitinib, and so did expanded CD8+ clones among the top 100. While tofacitinib was given, many expanded lesional clones persisted in scalp and blood.

Treatment reported: oral pan-JAK inhibitor, 5-10 mg twice daily. Sorting of PBMCs yielded the CD4+ and CD8+ T cells. The starting material was CD4+ T cells sorted from blood, obtained at week 4, from a patient treated with tofacitinib. The genes are TRBV5-1 and TRBJ2-5; D is uncertain. The source is a human donor with alopecia areata. The CDR3 is CASSRDRGPPGETQYF. The CDR3 DNA follows: TGCGCCAGCAGCCGCGATAGAGGCCCTCCGGGAGAGACCCAGTACTTC.